This is a list of T cell receptor beta chains from one sample in a study of shared clonotypes between healthy human individuals. Data came from immunoSEQ multiplex PCR; TCRdb stores just in-frame clones and leaves some out. The sample lists about 2.2 million clones, roughly 91% occurring once. Sequencing was carried out using naive CD8+ T cells from PBMCs. The receptors originated from a young man in good health. Some clones in this sample may be carry-over from other donors' samples. The CDR3 runs from the conserved cysteine through the conserved F or W. Fields, in order: clone size, V gene, D gene, J gene, CDR3 DNA, CDR3 protein. The D gene is left open where the match is weak. The listing skips clone size in some rows; elsewhere it reads once, few, many or a size class.

size: .
V: TRBV11-2
D: .
J: TRBJ2-3
DNA: TGTGCCAGCAGCCCCATTGGGGTCCCAGGAGATACGCAGTATTTT
CDR3: CASSPIGVPGDTQYF

size: .
V: TRBV7-9
D: .
J: TRBJ1-1
DNA: TGTGCCAGCAGCTTAGCGGGGTACGCTTTGAACACTGAAGCTTTCTTT
CDR3: CASSLAGYALNTEAFF

size: once
V: TRBV28
D: .
J: TRBJ1-6
DNA: TGTGCCAGCAGTTCGGACAGCCCCTTGGATTCACCCCTCCACTTT
CDR3: CASSSDSPLDSPLHF

size: .
V: TRBV4-1
D: .
J: TRBJ1-5
DNA: TGCGCCAGCAGCCAAGAGCCAGGGTTTGGTCAGCCCCAGCATTTT
CDR3: CASSQEPGFGQPQHF

size: .
V: TRBV14
D: .
J: TRBJ2-1
DNA: TGTGCCAGCAGCCAATGGGGGTCCTACAATGAGCAGTTCTTC
CDR3: CASSQWGSYNEQFF

size: .
V: TRBV6-6
D: TRBD1
J: TRBJ1-5
DNA: TGTGCCAGCAGCGGGACAGGGGGCGGTCAGCCCCAGCATTTT
CDR3: CASSGTGGGQPQHF

size: .
V: TRBV10-3
D: TRBD2
J: TRBJ2-1
DNA: TGTGCCATCGGGACTAGCGACTACAATGAGCAGTTCTTC
CDR3: CAIGTSDYNEQFF

size: .
V: TRBV7-9
D: TRBD2
J: TRBJ2-1
DNA: TGTGCCAGCAGCTTGGAGGGGAGGGCAAATGAGCAGTTCTTC
CDR3: CASSLEGRANEQFF

size: .
V: TRBV10-1
D: .
J: TRBJ2-7
DNA: TGCGCCAGCAGTGGAGCCGGGTGGTCTCTCGAGCAGTACTTC
CDR3: CASSGAGWSLEQYF

size: .
V: TRBV2
D: TRBD2
J: TRBJ2-7
DNA: TGTGCCAGCAGTGAAAGCAAGGCTAGCGGGAGGTACGAGCAGTACTTC
CDR3: CASSESKASGRYEQYF

size: .
V: TRBV6-5
D: .
J: TRBJ2-7
DNA: TGTGCCAGCACAAGCCGGGCTAGCCCTACCTACGAGCAGTACTTC
CDR3: CASTSRASPTYEQYF

size: .
V: TRBV7-6
D: TRBD2
J: TRBJ2-5
DNA: TGTGCCAGCAGGGCGGGAGCGGTACAAGAGACCCAGTACTTC
CDR3: CASRAGAVQETQYF